These T cell receptor beta chains were read from a single sample in a study of Graves' ophthalmopathy and Graves' hyperthyroidism. TCRdb itself ran the multiplex PCR reads through MiXCR, one entry per CDR3 protein. This repertoire shows hundreds of thousands of distinct CDR3 sequences, about 24% found once; its top ten account for approximately 6.9%. What was sequenced was peripheral blood. All receptors derive from a woman aged 18-29 years with stable Graves' hyperthyroidism. Some clones in this sample may be carry-over from other donors' samples. CDR3s include the opening cysteine and the closing phenylalanine or tryptophan. D genes are given only for firm matches. The listing skips clone size in some rows; elsewhere it reads once, few, many or a size class.

clone_size | j_call | v_call | d_call | cdr3_length | cdr3_nt | cdr3_aa
many | TRBJ2-3 | TRBV9 | TRBD1 | 14 | TGTGCCAGCAGCCACGGGACAGGCGGGGATACGCAGTATTTT | CASSHGTGGDTQYF
NA | TRBJ2-7 | TRBV5-1 | NA | 18 | TGCGCCAGCAGCTTAGGGTGGCTTACCGGGGAAGGTTCCTACGAGCAGTACTTC | CASSLGWLTGEGSYEQYF
many | TRBJ1-6 | TRBV11-2 | TRBD1 | 21 | TGTGCCAGCAGCTGTCCCCGGGACAGGTCACCACTAAGCTCCTATAATTCACCCCTCCACTTT | CASSCPRDRSPLSSYNSPLHF
many | TRBJ1-2 | TRBV12-3/TRBV12-4 | NA | 10 | TGTGCCAACGACAGGAATGGCTACACCTTC | CANDRNGYTF
NA | TRBJ2-3 | TRBV20-1 | NA | 15 | TGCAGTGCTAGAGGGTCGGAATTCAGCACAGATACGCAGTATTTT | CSARGSEFSTDTQYF
many | TRBJ2-5 | TRBV20-1 | TRBD2 | 15 | TGCAGTGCTAGAGATTACTCGGGACTATCGGAGACCCAGTACTTC | CSARDYSGLSETQYF
NA | TRBJ1-1 | TRBV6-1 | NA | 13 | TGTGCCAGCAGTGACCAGGTGAACACTGAAGCTTGCTTT | CASSDQVNTEACF
NA | TRBJ1-1 | TRBV6-1 | NA | 13 | TGTGCCAGCAGAGCCGGGACACGATTTGAAGCTTTCTTT | CASRAGTRFEAFF
many | TRBJ2-2 | TRBV12-3/TRBV12-4 | NA | 13 | TGTGCCAGCAGTTTAGGATTTTCCGGGGAGCTGTTTTTT | CASSLGFSGELFF
many | TRBJ2-7 | TRBV12-3/TRBV12-4 | NA | 12 | TGTGCCAGCAGTCGGAGGACCTACGAGCAGTACTTC | CASSRRTYEQYF
few | TRBJ1-1 | TRBV14 | NA | 13 | TGTGCCAGCAGCAAGACAGGTCGGGTTGAAGCTTTCTTT | CASSKTGRVEAFF
many | TRBJ1-1 | TRBV12-3/TRBV12-4 | NA | 14 | TGTGCCAGCAGTTTTCTGGGGTTGGACACTGAAGCTTTCTTT | CASSFLGLDTEAFF
many | TRBJ2-7 | TRBV27 | NA | 13 | TGTGCCAGCAGTATCGGACCGCCCTACGAGCAGTACTTC | CASSIGPPYEQYF
NA | TRBJ2-5 | TRBV29-1 | TRBD1 | 16 | TGCAGCGTTCAATTGACAGGGGGACAATCCCAAGAGACCCAGTACTTC | CSVQLTGGQSQETQYF
many | TRBJ1-1 | TRBV28 | NA | 11 | TGTGCCAGCAGTGAGAACACTGAAGCTTTCTTT | CASSENTEAFF
many | TRBJ1-2 | TRBV11-1 | NA | 15 | TGTGCCAGCACCCAGCTCGGGGATGTTGGTTATGGCTACACCTTC | CASTQLGDVGYGYTF
many | TRBJ1-2 | TRBV11-2 | NA | 13 | TGTGCCAGCAGCTTCGGCATTGACTATGGCTACACCTTC | CASSFGIDYGYTF
NA | TRBJ2-7 | TRBV7-8 | NA | 14 | TGTGCCAGCAGCTTAGTCCAGATCCTTGGCGAGCAGTACTTC | CASSLVQILGEQYF
NA | TRBJ2-2 | TRBV7-2 | NA | 14 | TGTGCCAGCAGGCAAGGCGGACAAGACGGGGAGCTGTTTTTT | CASRQGGQDGELFF
few | TRBJ1-1 | TRBV7-3 | NA | 15 | TGTGCCAGCAGCTCCGGGTTTTCGGGGGAAACTGAAGCTTTCTTT | CASSSGFSGETEAFF
few | TRBJ1-1 | TRBV28 | NA | 14 | TGTGCCAGCAGCGACAGCGCCGGGGACACTGAAGCTTTCTTT | CASSDSAGDTEAFF
NA | TRBJ2-7 | TRBV15 | TRBD2 | 16 | TGTGCCACCAGCAGAGACAGGACTAGCGGCTCCTACGAGCAGTACTTC | CATSRDRTSGSYEQYF
many | TRBJ1-1 | TRBV6-1 | NA | 14 | TGTGCCAGCAGGACTGTGGAGACTAACACTGAAGCTTTCTTT | CASRTVETNTEAFF
few | TRBJ2-4 | TRBV20-1 | NA | 15 | TGCAGTGCTAGAGCGGAGGGGGCATCGTGGCACATTAAGTACTTC | CSARAEGASWHIKYF
few | TRBJ1-6 | TRBV3-1 | NA | 14 | TGTGCCAGCCTCGGTGTGGGAAGTAATTCACCCCTCCACTTT | CASLGVGSNSPLHF
NA | TRBJ2-7 | TRBV6-4 | TRBD1 | 19 | TGTGCCAGCATGTCGCTCACCCCACTCCGGGACAGGGCTCGCTGCGAGCAGTACTTC | CASMSLTPLRDRARCEQYF
many | TRBJ1-1 | TRBV6-1 | NA | 12 | TGTGCCAGCAGGGGTGAGCCGACTGAAGCTTTCTTT | CASRGEPTEAFF
many | TRBJ1-1 | TRBV12-5 | TRBD1 | 12 | TGTGCTAGTGGTTTAGGGGGCCCTGAAGCTTTCTTT | CASGLGGPEAFF
NA | TRBJ1-5 | TRBV5-6 | NA | 13 | TGTGCCAGCAGCTCAGGGGAAGGGCAGCCCCAGCATTTT | CASSSGEGQPQHF
many | TRBJ2-7 | TRBV7-2 | NA | 14 | TGTGCCAGCAGCGCACGGGTCAACTCCTACGAGCAGTACTTC | CASSARVNSYEQYF